This note documents a single T cell receptor beta chain sequence. One end of the junction varies from germline; a read error may be responsible. The sample originates from a study of CD8+ T cells in alopecia areata. Germline values: CDR1 SSHAT, CDR2 FNYEAQ (reference sequence). The CDR3 runs 17 residues. RNA, once extracted, was reverse transcribed into cDNA for use as the sequencing template. The protocol was immunoSEQ multiplex PCR, while the TCRdb copy is restricted to in-frame clones and leaves out a portion. In the table there are 140,000 to 150,000 clones, nearly 55% of which are singletons. Treatment given: oral pan-JAK inhibitor, 5-10 mg twice daily.

The rearrangement joins TRBV7-7 to TRBJ2-2; possible D gene TRBD2, 5 bases. Source: CD8+ T cells sorted from blood, taken at week 4, from a patient treated with tofacitinib. This receptor was taken from a human donor with alopecia areata. The CDR3 DNA reads as TGTGCTAGCAGCCGGGATCTAGAAGCGAGTAACACCGGGGAGCTGTTTTTT. This gives the protein CASSRDLEASNTGELFF.